One sample yielded the 29 T cell receptor beta chains listed below, sequenced in a study of CD8+ T cells in alopecia areata. Treatment here: oral pan-JAK inhibitor, 5-10 mg twice daily. Extracted from the samples, RNA was reverse transcribed into cDNA to serve as the sequencing template. Produced via immunoSEQ multiplex PCR; TCRdb's table is partial and in-frame only. The table has 120,000 or so clones, 61% seen once. The sample was CD4+ T cells sorted from blood, taken at week 4, from a patient treated with tofacitinib. These receptors all stem from a human donor with alopecia areata.

V gene TRBV6-5 combines with J gene TRBJ1-4, with unresolved D. V was shortened by 0 bases and J by 13 bases, with 12 bases between the two germline ends. Germline V CDR1 and CDR2: MNHEY, SVGAGI. CDR3 length equals 13 residues. The CDR3 region has the DNA TGTGCCAGCAGTTACTCTCCAGACCGGCTACTGTTTTTT. Its protein is CASSYSPDRLLFF.

The CDR3 nucleotides are TGTGCCAGCACATTGACCGGGGGTAGCACAGATACGCAGTATTTT. Protein sequence: CASTLTGGSTDTQYF. The chain links TRBV25-1 to TRBJ2-3, with D perhaps TRBD2 (6 bases). V shed 7 bases and J shed 0 bases, with 14 bases lying between them. The CDR3 consists of 15 residues. Germline lookup yields CDR1 MGHDK and CDR2 SYGVNS.

This clone was seen a handful of times. This chain uses TRBV30 with TRBJ2-5; D unclear. Germline V gene lookup returns CDR1 GTSNPN and CDR2 SVGIG (reference sequence). V was pared by 0 bases and J by 1 base, with 18 bases between. CDR3 length: 17 amino acids. The CDR3 DNA reads as TGTGCCTGGAGTGTACCCTTATGGTACCCCGCCCAAGAGACCCAGTACTTC. This gives the protein CAWSVPLWYPAQETQYF.

This clone showed up just a few times. The V gene is TRBV4-2, the J gene TRBJ2-1; 13 nucleotides match TRBD2. The germline V gene has CDR1 LGHNA and CDR2 YNFKEQ. The CDR3 consists of 16 residues. V lost 4 bases and J lost 9; bases outside the gene matches: 9. CDR3 in DNA: TGTGCCAGCAGCCCTACTAGCGGGGGGGGACGGATTGAGCAGTTCTTC. Amino acid sequence: CASSPTSGGGRIEQFF.

The chain uses TRBV9 and TRBJ2-3, with D perhaps matching TRBD1 or TRBD2 (5 bases each). The CDR3 spans 14 residues. Trimming left V 1 base short and J 4 bases short, with 10 bases between. CDR1 is SGDLS and CDR2 is YYNGEE in the germline V gene. The DNA for the CDR3 is TGTGCCAGCAGCGTATTGGGACGTGCAGATACGCAGTATTTT. It yields the protein CASSVLGRADTQYF.

This chain uses TRBV29-1 with TRBJ1-5; D remains ambiguous. This CDR3 region has 14 residues. Trimming removed 4 bases at V and 4 bases at J, with 14 bases between. The germline CDR1 and CDR2 sequences are SQVTM and ANQGSEA. The CDR3, as DNA: TGCAGCGTTGTACAAACGAGAGGGAATCAGCCCCAGCATTTT. Translation gives CSVVQTRGNQPQHF. Supplemented by reference TRBV29-1 and TRBJ1-5, the full variable domain reads SAVISQKPSRDICQRGTSLTIQCQVDSQVTMMFWYRQQPGQSLTLIATANQGSEATYESGFVIDKFPISRPNLTFSTLTVSNMSPEDSSIYLCSVVQTRGNQPQHFGDGTRLSIL.

In nucleotides, the CDR3 is TGTGCCAGCAGCCAGGGACAGGGGGCGGACACCGGGGAGCTGTTTTTT. Translating it yields CASSQGQGADTGELFF. This sequence joins TRBV4-2 and TRBJ2-2; TRBD1 agrees at 12 bases. Germline V gives CDR1 LGHNA, CDR2 YNFKEQ. J lost 3 bases, V lost 3 bases, and 2 bases had no gene match. The CDR3 consists of 16 residues.

Only a few counts were recorded for this clone. The sample contains more than one DNA sequence encoding this CDR3. The CDR3 region has the DNA TGTGCCAGCAGCGTGGCAGGGAGGAACACCGGGGAGCTGTTTTTT. It specifies CASSVAGRNTGELFF. This rearrangement joins TRBV9 to TRBJ2-2; possibly TRBD1 or TRBD2 for D (5 bases each). The V end lost 2 bases, the J end lost 1 base, and 9 bases lay between the germline ends. CDR3 length: 15 amino acids. CDR1 is SGDLS, CDR2 YYNGEE, per germline.

This chain uses TRBV9 with TRBJ2-5; D is uncertain. The CDR3 extends over 13 amino acids. Trimming shortened V by 1 base and J by 3 bases, and 7 bases separated the two germline ends. CDR1 and CDR2 from the germline V gene are SGDLS and YYNGEE. CDR3 coding DNA: TGTGCCAGCAGCGTAAGCAAGGAAGAGACCCAGTACTTC. This sequence encodes CASSVSKEETQYF.

The V gene is TRBV14, the J gene TRBJ2-5; D tentatively fits TRBD1 or TRBD2 (5 bases each). Trimming shortened V by 5 bases and J by 3 bases, and 19 bases separated the two germline ends. CDR3 length: 16 residues. CDR1 and CDR2 from the germline V gene are SGHDN and FVKESK. CDR3 coding DNA: TGTGCCAGCAGCTCCCTGAGGGGTCAGGGCGAAGAGACCCAGTACTTC. It yields the protein CASSSLRGQGEETQYF.

On this clone itself: At one end the junction does not follow the germline gene, possibly because of a read error. This chain links TRBV6-5 with TRBJ1-2, with D unclear. The CDR3 consists of 12 residues. CDR1 MNHEY and CDR2 SVGAGI come from the germline V gene. The CDR3 here is CASTRGGDGYTF. The DNA for the CDR3 is TGTGCTAGCACCCGGGGTGGGGATGGCTACACCTTC.

The rearrangement links TRBV30 to TRBJ2-3; D may be TRBD1 (6 bases). The germline CDR1 and CDR2 sequences are GTSNPN and SVGIG (reference sequence). Trimming left V 5 bases short and J 5 bases short, with 11 bases between. The CDR3 is made up of 12 amino acids. In DNA, the CDR3 is TGTGCCTGGGGCTTCAGGGGAGATACGCAGTATTTT. Its protein is CAWGFRGDTQYF.

By frequency in the sample, this clone is medium-sized (0.01 to 0.1%). The V call is TRBV28, the J call TRBJ2-7, with TRBD2 matching over 12 bases. Germline V gene data show CDR1 as MDHEN and CDR2 as SYDVKM. This CDR3 has 13 residues. With V trimmed by 8 bases and J by 2 bases, 1 base remained unmatched. The DNA for the CDR3 is TGTGCCAGCCTAGCGGGAGGGACCTACGAGCAGTACTTC. Translating gives CASLAGGTYEQYF.

This clone showed up just once. The V gene is TRBV25-1, the J gene TRBJ1-5, with 7 bases that match TRBD1. Trimming removed 2 bases from V and 7 bases from J; junction bases left unmatched: 5. Germline values: CDR1 MGHDK, CDR2 SYGVNS. The CDR3 totals 14 residues. The CDR3 DNA sequence: TGTGCCAGCAGTGAAAGCGCAGGGGGACAGCCCCAGCATTTT. Translation: CASSESAGGQPQHF.

The chain uses TRBV9 and TRBJ2-3; D is uncertain. Germline assignment: CDR1 SGDLS and CDR2 YYNGEE. Trimming pared 1 base from V and 5 bases from J, leaving 17 bases between. The CDR3 extends over 16 amino acids. In nucleotides, the CDR3 is TGTGCCAGCAGCGTAATCCCGGCGAGAACAATAGATACGCAGTATTTT. Amino acids: CASSVIPARTIDTQYF.

This clone was counted a few times. The chain combines TRBV29-1 with TRBJ1-4; 8 nucleotides line up with TRBD1. The V and J ends lost 5 bases and 3 bases, in that order; junction bases with no gene match: 5. The CDR3 has 14 amino acids. Germline-derived CDR1 and CDR2 are SQVTM and ANQGSEA. The CDR3 nucleotides read TGCAGCGTTACCGGGACAGGTGCTAATGAAAAACTGTTTTTT. Amino acid sequence: CSVTGTGANEKLFF.

The count of this clone is one. V usage is TRBV29-1 and J usage is TRBJ2-5, with D maybe TRBD2 (6 bases). The CDR3 spans 12 residues. The ends were cut back, 6 bases at V and 5 bases at J, with 13 bases in the middle. The germline gives CDR1 SQVTM, CDR2 ANQGSEA. The DNA of the CDR3 is TGCAGCGTGGGACTTGCAACCGAGACCCAGTACTTC. Translation gives CSVGLATETQYF. The whole variable domain, filled in from reference TRBV29-1 and TRBJ2-5, reads SAVISQKPSRDICQRGTSLTIQCQVDSQVTMMFWYRQQPGQSLTLIATANQGSEATYESGFVIDKFPISRPNLTFSTLTVSNMSPEDSSIYLCSVGLATETQYFGPGTRLLVL.

This clone occurred a few times. V and J are TRBV7-9 and TRBJ1-2; tentatively, D is TRBD1 (5 bases). This CDR3 region has 11 residues. Germline V gene sequence: CDR1 SEHNR, CDR2 FQNEAQ (reference sequence). The V and J ends lost 11 bases and 4 bases respectively, with 11 bases between them. CDR3: CAGQRAYGYTF. The DNA for the CDR3 is TGTGCCGGACAAAGAGCCTATGGCTACACCTTC.

The chain combines TRBV7-2 with TRBJ2-3; D call uncertain. V shed 1 base and J shed 5 bases, with 1 base lying between them. Germline CDR1 SGHTA, CDR2 FQGNSA. The CDR3 loop spans 11 amino acids. The DNA for the CDR3 is TGTGCCAGCAGCTTAGAAGATACGCAGTATTTT. As protein: CASSLEDTQYF.

The V call is TRBV7-2, the J call TRBJ2-3; TRBD1 or TRBD2 may be the D gene (7 bases each). From germline, CDR1 is SGHTA and CDR2 FQGNSA. The CDR3 consists of 13 residues. The germline V and J ends were trimmed by 5 bases and 4 bases, with 10 bases remaining between them. The CDR3 sequence: CASSPGGADTQYF. DNA of the CDR3: TGTGCCAGCAGCCCAGGGGGGGCAGATACGCAGTATTTT.

The rearrangement uses TRBV2 and TRBJ2-7; 9 bases are shared with TRBD2. Germline CDR1 is SNHLY and CDR2 is FYNNEI. V lost 5 bases and J lost 3; bases outside the gene matches: 8. The CDR3 contains 15 residues. CDR3 nucleotides: TGTGCCAGCAGTCGTGGCGGGGGGGCCCGCTACGAGCAGTACTTC. Encoded protein: CASSRGGGARYEQYF.

To note about this clone: The sample contains more than one DNA sequence encoding this CDR3. The chain employs TRBV9 and TRBJ2-3; 10 positions match TRBD2. J lost 3 bases, V lost 0 bases, and 1 base had no gene match. CDR3 length: 15 amino acids. CDR1 SGDLS and CDR2 YYNGEE come from the germline V gene. The CDR3 is CASSVVAGGTDTQYF. DNA of the CDR3: TGTGCCAGCAGCGTAGTAGCGGGAGGTACAGATACGCAGTATTTT.

This sequence joins TRBV29-1 and TRBJ1-2; D might be TRBD1 (6 bases). CDR3 size: 12 residues. V was shortened by 6 bases and J by 0 bases, with 8 bases between the two germline ends. From germline, CDR1 is SQVTM and CDR2 ANQGSEA. The CDR3 loop reads CSVRTANYGYTF. The CDR3 DNA reads as TGCAGCGTCCGGACAGCTAACTATGGCTACACCTTC.

The CDR3 loop is CAARGEGNQPQHF. CDR3 DNA sequence: TGTGCCGCCCGGGGAGAGGGCAATCAGCCCCAGCATTTT. The gene calls are TRBV10-3 and TRBJ1-5; D is unclear. The V end lost 11 bases, the J end lost 2 bases, and 13 bases lay between the germline ends. CDR3 length: 13 amino acids. CDR1 ENHRY and CDR2 SYGVKD come from the germline V gene.

The chain joins TRBV6-1 to TRBJ1-2, with unresolved D. This CDR3 comprises 11 residues. Germline assignment: CDR1 MNHNS and CDR2 SASEGT. The V end lost 2 bases, the J end lost 8 bases, and 6 bases lay between the germline ends. The CDR3 spells CASSESAGYTF. CDR3 nucleotides: TGTGCCAGCAGTGAATCTGCCGGCTACACCTTC.

The rearrangement links TRBV5-1 to TRBJ1-1; 8 bases are a match to TRBD1. This CDR3 has 15 amino acids. CDR1 and CDR2 (germline): SGHRS, YFSETQ. With V trimmed by 2 bases and J by 3 bases, 6 bases remained unmatched. The CDR3 protein is CASSFQGARDTEAFF. The CDR3 DNA reads as TGCGCCAGCAGCTTTCAGGGGGCGAGGGACACTGAAGCTTTCTTT.

This clone was seen only a few times. V is TRBV10-3 and J is TRBJ2-5; 8 nucleotides align to TRBD1. The CDR3 runs 12 residues. Germline V lookup: CDR1 ENHRY, CDR2 SYGVKD. The V and J ends lost 11 bases and 5 bases, in that order; junction bases with no gene match: 7. As DNA, the CDR3 is TGTGCCTTCCCGGACAGGGACGAGACCCAGTACTTC. Translating gives CAFPDRDETQYF.

The genes are TRBV7-2 and TRBJ2-7, with TRBD1 as a possible D gene (5 bases). This CDR3 has 12 residues. The germline CDR1 and CDR2 sequences are SGHTA and FQGNSA. Deletions cut 1 base from V and 8 bases from J, with 9 bases between. DNA of the CDR3: TGTGCCAGCAGCTTAGTAGGGGAACAGCAGTACTTC. It translates to CASSLVGEQQYF.

The chain uses TRBV30 and TRBJ1-3; tentatively, D is TRBD1 (5 bases). CDR1 and CDR2 from the germline V gene are GTSNPN and SVGIG (reference sequence). The CDR3 is made up of 16 amino acids. V was clipped by 3 bases and J by 8 bases, with 23 bases between them. CDR3 region: CAWRAPRGGVGYTIYF. The CDR3 region has the DNA TGTGCCTGGAGGGCCCCCCGGGGCGGGGTGGGGTACACCATATATTTT.